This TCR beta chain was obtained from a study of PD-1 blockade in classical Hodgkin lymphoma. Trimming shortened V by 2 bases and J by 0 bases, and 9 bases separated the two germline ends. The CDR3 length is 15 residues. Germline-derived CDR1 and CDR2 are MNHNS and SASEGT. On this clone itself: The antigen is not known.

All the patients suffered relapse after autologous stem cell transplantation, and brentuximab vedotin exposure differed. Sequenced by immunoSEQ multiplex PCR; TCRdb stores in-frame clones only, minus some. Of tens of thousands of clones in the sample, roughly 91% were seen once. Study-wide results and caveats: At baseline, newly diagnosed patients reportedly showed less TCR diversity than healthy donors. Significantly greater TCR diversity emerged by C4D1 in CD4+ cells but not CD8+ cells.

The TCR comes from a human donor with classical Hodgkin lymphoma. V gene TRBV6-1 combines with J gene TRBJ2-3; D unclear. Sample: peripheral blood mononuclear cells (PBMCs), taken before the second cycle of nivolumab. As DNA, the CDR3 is TGTGCCAGCAGTGAATGGGCCGGTAGCACAGATACGCAGTATTTT. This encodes CASSEWAGSTDTQYF.